One sample yielded the 17 T cell receptor beta chains listed below, sequenced in a study of OX40 agonist ivuxolimab in advanced cancers. Sequenced by immunoSEQ multiplex PCR; TCRdb stores in-frame clones only, minus some. The repertoire has roughly 30,000 clones, roughly 80% of them found once; the top ten carry less than 25%. The sample consisted of CD4+ or CD8+ T cells sorted from blood, taken in a trial of the OX40 agonist ivuxolimab. All receptors derive from an adult with an advanced solid tumor such as melanoma, head and neck, liver or kidney cancer.

This clone came up a few times. V is TRBV28 and J is TRBJ2-3; D is unclear. CDR1 and CDR2 from the germline V gene are MDHEN and SYDVKM. This CDR3 comprises 13 residues. Trimming removed 4 bases from V and 4 bases from J, with 9 bases in between. CDR3 DNA sequence: TGTGCCAGCAGTTCCCCCCCCGCAGATACGCAGTATTTT. Translation: CASSSPPADTQYF.

The gene calls are TRBV5-1 and TRBJ2-4; 8 nucleotides line up with TRBD1. With 0 bases clipped from V and 1 base from J, the junction kept 0 bases outside the gene matches. This CDR3 comprises 15 residues. Germline CDR1 is SGHRS and CDR2 is YFSETQ. The CDR3 DNA is TGCGCCAGCAGCTTGGACAGGGGGGCCAAAAACATTCAGTACTTC. This encodes CASSLDRGAKNIQYF.

This clone has just one count. The rearrangement joins TRBV10-1 to TRBJ2-2; D is uncertain. The germline CDR1 and CDR2 sequences are WNHNN and SYGVQD (reference sequence). V was cut by 5 bases and J by 3 bases, with 10 bases left in between. The CDR3 has 14 amino acids. The CDR3: CASSLTLDTGELFF. CDR3 DNA: TGCGCCAGCAGTTTGACACTGGACACCGGGGAGCTGTTTTTT.

This clone was found once. This chain connects TRBV5-1 to TRBJ2-5, with a tentative D call TRBD1 (5 bases). The germline V gene encodes CDR1 SGHRS and CDR2 YFSETQ. V shed 4 bases and J shed 5 bases, with 18 bases lying between them. The length of the CDR3 is 15 residues. The CDR3 region has the DNA TGCGCCAGCAGCCTCGGACACACCGGAATGGAGACCCAGTACTTC. This codes for CASSLGHTGMETQYF.

The chain links TRBV27 to TRBJ2-1; 7 bases map to TRBD2. V lost 4 bases to trimming and J lost 12 bases; unmatched junction nucleotides: 12. This CDR3 is 14 amino acids long. Germline V gene lookup returns CDR1 MNHEY and CDR2 SMNVEV (reference sequence). CDR3 nucleotides: TGTGCCAGCAGTTACAGGACTAGTAGGGCCCCGCAGTTCTTC. Residues: CASSYRTSRAPQFF.

The gene calls are TRBV4-1 and TRBJ2-1, with D perhaps given as TRBD1 or TRBD2 (5 bases each). Looked up from germline, CDR1 is MGHRA and CDR2 is YSYEKL. This CDR3 spans 15 amino acids. The V end lost 4 bases, the J end lost 3 bases, and 13 bases lay between the germline ends. The CDR3 here is CASSPAGTDYNEQFF. The CDR3 bases are TGCGCCAGCAGCCCCGCCGGGACGGACTACAATGAGCAGTTCTTC.

The chain joins TRBV7-2 to TRBJ2-1; 10 nucleotides line up with TRBD2. Germline V gene data show CDR1 as SGHTA and CDR2 as FQGNSA. Trimming at V came to 5 bases and at J to 8 bases, leaving 9 bases not matched to a gene. The CDR3 has 15 amino acids. In DNA form, the CDR3 reads TGTGCCAGCAGCCGTAGCGGGGGGTCTTGGGATGAGCAGTTCTTC. Its protein product is CASSRSGGSWDEQFF.

This clone appeared a single time. CDR3 residues: CASSLAGQAFF. The CDR3 DNA reads as TGTGCCAGCAGCTTAGCAGGGCAAGCTTTCTTT. The chain uses TRBV7-2 and TRBJ1-1; no clear D. Germline V CDR1 and CDR2: SGHTA, FQGNSA. The germline V and J ends were trimmed by 0 bases and 9 bases, with 5 bases remaining between them. The CDR3 consists of 11 residues.

The chain is built from TRBV6-6 and TRBJ2-2; 9 bases agree with TRBD1. The CDR3 is made up of 14 amino acids. With 2 bases clipped from V and 7 bases from J, the junction kept 2 bases outside the gene matches. The germline gives CDR1 MNHNY, CDR2 SVGAGI (reference sequence). DNA of the CDR3: TGTGCCAGCAGTTACCGGGACAGGGACGGGGAGCTGTTTTTT. It translates to CASSYRDRDGELFF.

This chain links TRBV28 with TRBJ1-3, with D unresolved. The CDR3 is 14 residues long. Trimming took off 3 bases at V and 4 bases at J, with 10 bases between the two ends. Germline V CDR1 and CDR2: MDHEN, SYDVKM. The CDR3 coding sequence is TGTGCCAGCAGTTTTTACACTGCAGGAAACACCATATATTTT. This gives the protein CASSFYTAGNTIYF.

About this clone itself: The limits of the CDR3 on the DNA are not certain, so only TCRdb's listed CDR3 is given. This chain uses TRBV5-5 with TRBJ2-1. Germline values: CDR1 SGHKS, CDR2 YYEKEE (reference sequence). With termini counted, the CDR3 has 15 amino acids. The CDR3 reads CASSFGPGAYNEQFF.

The chain employs TRBV27 and TRBJ1-1, with D hard to call. The CDR3 consists of 14 residues. Trimming removed 4 bases from V and 4 bases from J, with 13 bases in between. From germline, CDR1 is MNHEY and CDR2 SMNVEV (reference sequence). The CDR3 DNA reads as TGTGCCAGCAGTTCCCGTCGGGATGGCACTGAAGCTTTCTTT. Protein: CASSSRRDGTEAFF.

The chain employs TRBV19 and TRBJ1-5; 7 nucleotides match TRBD1. Per germline, CDR1 LNHDA and CDR2 SQIVND (reference sequence). The ends lost 9 bases at V and 1 base at J; junction bases unmatched: 12. The CDR3 runs 16 residues. The CDR3 sequence: CASSENRGESNQPQHF. The CDR3 bases are TGTGCCAGCAGCGAGAACAGGGGAGAGAGCAATCAGCCCCAGCATTTT. Full variable domain (outside the CDR3, taken from reference TRBV19 and TRBJ1-5): DGGITQSPKYLFRKEGQNVTLSCEQNLNHDAMYWYRQDPGQGLRLIYYSQIVNDFQKGDIAEGYSVSREKKESFPLTVTSAQKNPTAFYLCASSENRGESNQPQHFGDGTRLSIL.

The chain employs TRBV7-2 and TRBJ1-2; D is possibly TRBD1 (5 bases). The CDR3 loop spans 13 amino acids. V was pared by 3 bases and J by 4 bases, with 9 bases between. CDR1 and CDR2 (germline): SGHTA, FQGNSA. This chain's CDR3 is CASSLGVSYGYTF. CDR3 DNA: TGTGCCAGCAGCTTGGGGGTCTCCTATGGCTACACCTTC.

J is TRBJ2-7 and V is TRBV28; 10 bases line up with TRBD2. In germline, CDR1 is MDHEN, CDR2 SYDVKM. The CDR3 has 15 residues. J lost 0 bases, V lost 6 bases, and 5 bases had no gene match. The CDR3 spells CASSPTSGHSYEQYF. The CDR3 DNA sequence: TGTGCCAGCAGCCCGACTAGCGGGCACTCCTACGAGCAGTACTTC.

In its sample, this clone was seen a few times. V and J are TRBV2 and TRBJ1-1; 7 bases fit TRBD1. The CDR3 length is 15 residues. V dropped 6 bases and J dropped 0; count of bases not matched to a gene: 7. From germline, CDR1 is SNHLY and CDR2 FYNNEI. This chain's CDR3 is CASRAGQYMNTEAFF. DNA for the CDR3: TGTGCCAGCAGAGCGGGACAGTACATGAACACTGAAGCTTTCTTT.

The chain couples TRBV10-1 to TRBJ1-5, with 7 bases fitting TRBD1. The CDR3 has 16 residues. J gave up 0 bases and V 4 bases, and 6 bases lay outside the gene matches. Germline V gene lookup returns CDR1 WNHNN and CDR2 SYGVQD (reference sequence). CDR3 in DNA: TGCGCCAGCAGTGTTAGGGGGCCCTATAGCAATCAGCCCCAGCATTTT. Its translation is CASSVRGPYSNQPQHF.